This T cell receptor (beta chain) was found in a study of blood T cell repertoires in COVID-19. On the study more broadly: Some COVID-19 samples were acute and others convalescent; all came from the United States, Italy and Spain. T cells, B-cell-depleted T cells, or PBMCs supplied cDNA or gDNA.

In the authors' methods: Reference gene primer amplification gave estimated nucleated cell counts. The table came from immunoSEQ multiplex PCR; TCRdb's copy has only in-frame clones and leaves some out. V and J calls and clone size follow that table, whereas D and trimming were derived from the DNA. The data hold under 350,000 clones, with roughly 85% observed a single time. CDR1 is SNHLY and CDR2 is FYNNEI in the germline V gene. Trimming left V 5 bases short and J 7 bases short, with 15 bases between. The CDR3 consists of 14 residues. The sample comprised peripheral blood. The chain couples TRBV2 to TRBJ2-1, with unresolved D. The clonotype comes from a woman between 65 and 79 years old with acute or convalescent COVID-19. The CDR3 bases are TGTGCCAGCAGTTCTCCCGCCGCCGGGAATGAGCAGTTCTTC. Residues: CASSSPAAGNEQFF.